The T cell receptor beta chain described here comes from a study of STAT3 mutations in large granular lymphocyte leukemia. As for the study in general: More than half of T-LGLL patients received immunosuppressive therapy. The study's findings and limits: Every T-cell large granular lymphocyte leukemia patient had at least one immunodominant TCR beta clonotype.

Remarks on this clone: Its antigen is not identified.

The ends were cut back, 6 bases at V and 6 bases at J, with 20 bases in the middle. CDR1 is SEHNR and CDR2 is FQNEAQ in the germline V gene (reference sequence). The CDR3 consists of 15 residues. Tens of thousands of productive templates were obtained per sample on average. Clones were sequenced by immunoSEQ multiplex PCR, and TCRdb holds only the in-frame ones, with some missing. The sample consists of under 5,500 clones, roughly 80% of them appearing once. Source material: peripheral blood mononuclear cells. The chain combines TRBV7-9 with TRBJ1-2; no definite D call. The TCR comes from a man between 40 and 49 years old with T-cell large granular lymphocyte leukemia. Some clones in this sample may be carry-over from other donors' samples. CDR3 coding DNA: TGTGCCAGCAGAGGTAGTCACCCACTAAGCGATGGCTACACCTTC. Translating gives CASRGSHPLSDGYTF.